These T cell receptor beta chains were read from a single sample in a study of CD8+ T cells in alopecia areata. Repertoires were generated with immunoSEQ multiplex PCR, while TCRdb's copy carries only in-frame clones and drops some. The sample records 200,000 or so clones, roughly 60% being singletons. The source was CD4+ T cells sorted from blood, collected at week 24, from a patient treated with tofacitinib. Receptors originate from a human donor with alopecia areata. Each CDR3 is given with its conserved first and last residue. The order of the fields is CDR3 protein, CDR3 DNA, D gene, V gene, clone size, J gene. The D gene is left open where the match is weak. Only some rows state a clone size, as once, few, many or a class for expanded clones.

cdr3_aa: CASSSTGAPFIQYF; cdr3_nt: TGCGCCAGCAGCTCCACTGGGGCCCCCTTCATTCAGTACTTC; d_call: .; v_call: TRBV4-3; clone_size: few; j_call: TRBJ2-4
cdr3_aa: CASSPDRGNTEAFF; cdr3_nt: TGTGCCAGCAGCCCTGACAGGGGTAACACTGAAGCTTTCTTT; d_call: TRBD1; v_call: TRBV7-3; clone_size: .; j_call: TRBJ1-1
cdr3_aa: CASNSVLKNIQYF; cdr3_nt: TGTGCCAGCAACTCCGTTTTAAAAAACATTCAGTACTTC; d_call: .; v_call: TRBV2; clone_size: few; j_call: TRBJ2-4
cdr3_aa: CASSYRQGSEQFF; cdr3_nt: TGTGCCAGCAGCTACCGACAGGGCAGCGAGCAGTTCTTC; d_call: TRBD1; v_call: TRBV7-3; clone_size: .; j_call: TRBJ2-1
cdr3_aa: CASSVVSHGYTF; cdr3_nt: TGTGCCAGCAGCGTAGTATCCCATGGCTACACCTTC; d_call: .; v_call: TRBV9; clone_size: few; j_call: TRBJ1-2
cdr3_aa: CASRNRRSPGEQYF; cdr3_nt: TGTGCCAGCAGAAACAGAAGATCTCCGGGGGAGCAGTACTTC; d_call: .; v_call: TRBV6-5; clone_size: .; j_call: TRBJ2-7
cdr3_aa: CASTPRGLKAYEQYF; cdr3_nt: TGTGCCAGCACCCCGAGGGGTCTAAAGGCCTACGAGCAGTACTTC; d_call: .; v_call: TRBV5-6; clone_size: .; j_call: TRBJ2-7
cdr3_aa: CASRLRTGYPGELFF; cdr3_nt: TGTGCCAGCAGGCTGAGAACAGGGTATCCCGGGGAGCTGTTTTTT; d_call: .; v_call: TRBV7-2; clone_size: few; j_call: TRBJ2-2
cdr3_aa: CASSAVGTSPYEQYF; cdr3_nt: TGTGCCAGCAGCGCCGTCGGGACATCTCCCTACGAGCAGTACTTC; d_call: .; v_call: TRBV9; clone_size: once; j_call: TRBJ2-7
cdr3_aa: CASSLRTGGGETQYF; cdr3_nt: TGTGCCAGCAGTTTAAGGACAGGGGGGGGAGAGACCCAGTACTTC; d_call: TRBD1; v_call: TRBV28; clone_size: .; j_call: TRBJ2-5
cdr3_aa: CASSPPGMGNQPQHF; cdr3_nt: TGTGCCAGCAGCCCACCCGGGATGGGCAATCAGCCCCAGCATTTT; d_call: .; v_call: TRBV6-6; clone_size: .; j_call: TRBJ1-5
cdr3_aa: CAWKLTRNTEAFF; cdr3_nt: TGTGCCTGGAAACTCACTAGGAACACTGAAGCTTTCTTT; d_call: .; v_call: TRBV30; clone_size: once; j_call: TRBJ1-1
cdr3_aa: CASSVGSSIGEKLFF; cdr3_nt: TGTGCCAGCAGCGTAGGCTCCTCCATTGGTGAAAAACTGTTTTTT; d_call: .; v_call: TRBV9; clone_size: .; j_call: TRBJ1-4
cdr3_aa: CASSLEGGETQYF; cdr3_nt: TGCGCCAGCAGCTTGGAAGGTGGGGAGACCCAGTACTTC; d_call: .; v_call: TRBV5-1; clone_size: few; j_call: TRBJ2-5
cdr3_aa: CASRSGAPNSPLHF; cdr3_nt: TGTGCCAGCAGGTCCGGGGCCCCGAATTCACCCCTCCACTTT; d_call: .; v_call: TRBV2; clone_size: .; j_call: TRBJ1-6
cdr3_aa: CASSVAGGNEQFF; cdr3_nt: TGTGCCAGCAGCGTAGCGGGGGGCAATGAGCAGTTCTTC; d_call: TRBD2; v_call: TRBV9; clone_size: .; j_call: TRBJ2-1
cdr3_aa: CASSQNEKLFF; cdr3_nt: TGTGCCAGCAGCCAGAACGAAAAACTGTTTTTT; d_call: .; v_call: TRBV16; clone_size: .; j_call: TRBJ1-4
cdr3_aa: CASSEDRTGGADTQYF; cdr3_nt: TGTGCCAGCAGTGAAGATAGGACAGGAGGGGCAGATACGCAGTATTTT; d_call: .; v_call: TRBV25-1; clone_size: few; j_call: TRBJ2-3
cdr3_aa: CASSVGGAKEETQYF; cdr3_nt: TGTGCCAGCAGCGTAGGGGGGGCCAAGGAAGAGACCCAGTACTTC; d_call: .; v_call: TRBV9; clone_size: few; j_call: TRBJ2-5
cdr3_aa: CASSQGLREVYEQYF; cdr3_nt: TGCGCCAGCAGCCAAGGGTTGCGGGAGGTTTACGAGCAGTACTTC; d_call: TRBD2; v_call: TRBV4-1; clone_size: .; j_call: TRBJ2-7
cdr3_aa: CASRDNRGQETQYF; cdr3_nt: TGCGCCAGCAGAGATAACAGGGGGCAAGAGACCCAGTACTTC; d_call: TRBD1; v_call: TRBV23-1; clone_size: .; j_call: TRBJ2-5
cdr3_aa: CASSPTTEGNIQYF; cdr3_nt: TGTGCCAGCAGCCCAACTACGGAGGGTAACATTCAGTACTTC; d_call: .; v_call: TRBV7-2; clone_size: few; j_call: TRBJ2-4
cdr3_aa: CASRSGTGTGANVLTF; cdr3_nt: TGTGCCAGCAGATCCGGGACAGGGACCGGGGCCAACGTCCTGACTTTC; d_call: TRBD1; v_call: TRBV7-2; clone_size: .; j_call: TRBJ2-6
cdr3_aa: CASSRDRGYGYTF; cdr3_nt: TGTGCCAGCAGCCGAGACAGGGGCTATGGCTACACCTTC; d_call: TRBD1; v_call: TRBV7-3; clone_size: .; j_call: TRBJ1-2
cdr3_aa: CSVYAGNSYEQYF; cdr3_nt: TGCAGCGTTTATGCAGGGAACTCCTACGAGCAGTACTTC; d_call: .; v_call: TRBV29-1; clone_size: .; j_call: TRBJ2-7
cdr3_aa: CAISNRDDTEAFF; cdr3_nt: TGTGCCATCAGCAACCGGGATGACACTGAAGCTTTCTTT; d_call: .; v_call: TRBV6-5; clone_size: .; j_call: TRBJ1-1
cdr3_aa: CASSQETQYF; cdr3_nt: TGTGCCAGCTCCCAAGAGACCCAGTACTTC; d_call: .; v_call: TRBV7-9; clone_size: .; j_call: TRBJ2-5
cdr3_aa: CASSYTAGIQPQHF; cdr3_nt: TGTGCCAGCAGTTACACTGCAGGGATTCAGCCCCAGCATTTT; d_call: .; v_call: TRBV6-5; clone_size: .; j_call: TRBJ1-5
cdr3_aa: CASSLPAPDYGYTF; cdr3_nt: TGTGCCAGCAGCCTCCCGGCACCGGACTATGGCTACACCTTC; d_call: .; v_call: TRBV7-2; clone_size: few; j_call: TRBJ1-2
cdr3_aa: CASSLTGRGYDQPQHF; cdr3_nt: TGTGCCAGCAGCCTCACAGGGAGGGGATACGATCAGCCCCAGCATTTT; d_call: .; v_call: TRBV7-8; clone_size: .; j_call: TRBJ1-5
cdr3_aa: CASSRSSYNEQFF; cdr3_nt: TGTGCCAGCAGCCGTAGCTCCTACAATGAGCAGTTCTTC; d_call: .; v_call: TRBV7-2; clone_size: .; j_call: TRBJ2-1
cdr3_aa: CASSSAGRTRGTGELFF; cdr3_nt: TGTGCCAGCAGCTCCGCTGGAAGGACTAGGGGAACCGGGGAGCTGTTTTTT; d_call: TRBD2; v_call: TRBV7-3; clone_size: few; j_call: TRBJ2-2
cdr3_aa: CASSSSGGANEDTQYF; cdr3_nt: TGCGCCAGCAGCTCTAGCGGGGGGGCCAACGAAGATACGCAGTATTTT; d_call: TRBD2; v_call: TRBV5-1; clone_size: .; j_call: TRBJ2-3
cdr3_aa: CSVARPQGYGYTF; cdr3_nt: TGCAGCGTTGCGCGTCCTCAGGGGTATGGCTACACCTTC; d_call: .; v_call: TRBV29-1; clone_size: .; j_call: TRBJ1-2
cdr3_aa: CASGGRAEETQYF; cdr3_nt: TGTGCCAGCGGCGGGAGGGCCGAGGAGACCCAGTACTTC; d_call: TRBD2; v_call: TRBV19; clone_size: .; j_call: TRBJ2-5
cdr3_aa: CASSLPVRADTQYF; cdr3_nt: TGTGCCAGCAGCCTCCCCGTAAGGGCAGATACGCAGTATTTT; d_call: .; v_call: TRBV5-6; clone_size: few; j_call: TRBJ2-3
cdr3_aa: CASSYRGMNTEAFF; cdr3_nt: TGTGCCAGCAGTTATCGGGGGATGAACACTGAAGCTTTCTTT; d_call: .; v_call: TRBV6-5; clone_size: .; j_call: TRBJ1-1
cdr3_aa: CASSPSGGAMRVNIQYF; cdr3_nt: TGTGCCAGCAGTCCTAGCGGGGGGGCCATGCGGGTAAACATTCAGTACTTC; d_call: TRBD2; v_call: TRBV7-2; clone_size: .; j_call: TRBJ2-4
cdr3_aa: CASMTGGWGTDTQYF; cdr3_nt: TGTGCCAGCATGACAGGGGGCTGGGGCACAGATACGCAGTATTTT; d_call: TRBD1; v_call: TRBV7-8; clone_size: .; j_call: TRBJ2-3
cdr3_aa: CASSLQALYGEQYF; cdr3_nt: TGTGCCAGCAGTTTACAGGCACTCTACGGGGAGCAGTACTTC; d_call: .; v_call: TRBV28; clone_size: .; j_call: TRBJ2-7
cdr3_aa: CASSADRGDYGYTF; cdr3_nt: TGTGCCAGCAGCGCGGACAGGGGGGACTATGGCTACACCTTC; d_call: TRBD1; v_call: TRBV11-2; clone_size: many; j_call: TRBJ1-2
cdr3_aa: CASSEGTAYEQYF; cdr3_nt: TGTGCCAGCAGCGAAGGGACCGCGTACGAGCAGTACTTC; d_call: .; v_call: TRBV7-2; clone_size: .; j_call: TRBJ2-7
cdr3_aa: CASSLGDRYQPQHF; cdr3_nt: TGTGCCAGCAGCTTAGGGGACCGCTATCAGCCCCAGCATTTT; d_call: .; v_call: TRBV7-2; clone_size: few; j_call: TRBJ1-5
cdr3_aa: CSVELPTNYEQYF; cdr3_nt: TGCAGCGTTGAACTTCCTACAAACTACGAGCAGTACTTC; d_call: .; v_call: TRBV29-1; clone_size: .; j_call: TRBJ2-7
cdr3_aa: CASSLSNWNTEAFF; cdr3_nt: TGTGCCAGCAGCTTGTCCAATTGGAACACTGAAGCTTTCTTT; d_call: .; v_call: TRBV5-4; clone_size: .; j_call: TRBJ1-1
cdr3_aa: CAWSVEDSQPQHF; cdr3_nt: TGTGCCTGGAGTGTCGAGGATTCTCAGCCCCAGCATTTT; d_call: .; v_call: TRBV30; clone_size: .; j_call: TRBJ1-5
cdr3_aa: CASRTRNEQFF; cdr3_nt: TGTGCCAGCAGGACACGCAATGAGCAGTTCTTC; d_call: .; v_call: TRBV6-5; clone_size: .; j_call: TRBJ2-1
cdr3_aa: CASSQVGGAGQKLFF; cdr3_nt: TGCGCCAGCAGCCAAGTAGGAGGGGCCGGTCAAAAACTGTTTTTT; d_call: .; v_call: TRBV4-3; clone_size: .; j_call: TRBJ1-4
cdr3_aa: CASSDRDRTYEQYF; cdr3_nt: TGCGCCAGCAGCGACCGGGACAGGACCTACGAGCAGTACTTC; d_call: TRBD1; v_call: TRBV5-1; clone_size: .; j_call: TRBJ2-7
cdr3_aa: CASSFQVHEKLFF; cdr3_nt: TGTGCCAGCAGTTTCCAGGTTCATGAAAAACTGTTTTTT; d_call: .; v_call: TRBV27; clone_size: few; j_call: TRBJ1-4
cdr3_aa: CASSPGARVGANVLTF; cdr3_nt: TGTGCCAGCTCCCCCGGGGCGAGAGTGGGGGCCAACGTCCTGACTTTC; d_call: .; v_call: TRBV7-3; clone_size: .; j_call: TRBJ2-6
cdr3_aa: CASSHVTGPGNTIYF; cdr3_nt: TGTGCCAGCAGCCACGTGACAGGGCCTGGAAACACCATATATTTT; d_call: TRBD1; v_call: TRBV5-6; clone_size: .; j_call: TRBJ1-3
cdr3_aa: CASSLGGKFQNTEAFF; cdr3_nt: TGTGCCAGCAGCCTAGGTGGGAAATTCCAGAACACTGAAGCTTTCTTT; d_call: .; v_call: TRBV7-3; clone_size: .; j_call: TRBJ1-1
cdr3_aa: CASSLDYTAKNIQYF; cdr3_nt: TGTGCCAGCAGTTTAGACTACACAGCCAAAAACATTCAGTACTTC; d_call: .; v_call: TRBV28; clone_size: .; j_call: TRBJ2-4
cdr3_aa: CAWSARGADGELFF; cdr3_nt: TGTGCCTGGAGTGCGAGGGGGGCGGACGGGGAGCTGTTTTTT; d_call: .; v_call: TRBV30; clone_size: .; j_call: TRBJ2-2
cdr3_aa: CSVLIPGQGDDSNQPQHF; cdr3_nt: TGCAGCGTACTCATCCCGGGACAGGGGGATGATAGCAATCAGCCCCAGCATTTT; d_call: TRBD1; v_call: TRBV29-1; clone_size: few; j_call: TRBJ1-5
cdr3_aa: CAWSAGLAGETQYF; cdr3_nt: TGTGCCTGGAGTGCCGGACTAGCTGGGGAGACCCAGTACTTC; d_call: TRBD2; v_call: TRBV30; clone_size: few; j_call: TRBJ2-5
cdr3_aa: CASRPMMNTEAFF; cdr3_nt: TGTGCCAGCAGACCCATGATGAACACTGAAGCTTTCTTT; d_call: .; v_call: TRBV27; clone_size: few; j_call: TRBJ1-1
cdr3_aa: CASSLANHGRVANIQYF; cdr3_nt: TGTGCCAGCAGCTTGGCCAATCATGGCAGGGTAGCGAACATTCAGTACTTC; d_call: .; v_call: TRBV5-6; clone_size: few; j_call: TRBJ2-4
cdr3_aa: CASSLGQGAIYEQFF; cdr3_nt: TGTGCCAGCAGCTTGGGACAGGGGGCTATATATGAGCAGTTCTTC; d_call: TRBD1; v_call: TRBV11-1; clone_size: .; j_call: TRBJ2-1